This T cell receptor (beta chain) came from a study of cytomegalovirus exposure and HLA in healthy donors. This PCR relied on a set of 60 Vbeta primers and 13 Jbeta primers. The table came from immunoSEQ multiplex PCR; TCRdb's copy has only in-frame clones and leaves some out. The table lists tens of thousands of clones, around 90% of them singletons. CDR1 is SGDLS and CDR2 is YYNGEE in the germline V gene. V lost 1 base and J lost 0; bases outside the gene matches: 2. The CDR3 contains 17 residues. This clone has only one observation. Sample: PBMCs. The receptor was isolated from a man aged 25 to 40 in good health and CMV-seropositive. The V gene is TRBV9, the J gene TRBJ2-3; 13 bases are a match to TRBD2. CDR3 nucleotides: TGTGCCAGCAGCGTATTGACTAGCGGGAGGAGCACAGATACGCAGTATTTT. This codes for CASSVLTSGRSTDTQYF.